The 15 T cell receptor beta chains reported below all come from one sample, sequenced in a study of read filtering for tumor transcriptome and immune sequencing. Molecular barcoded adaptors covering alpha/delta and beta/gamma chains were used on roughly 400 ng RNA. A single record per CDR3 protein comes from TCRdb applying MiXCR to the reads. This table holds roughly 90,000 distinct CDR3 sequences, roughly a fifth found once. What was sequenced was a population of CD138-negative cells sorted from bone marrow. The receptors were gathered from a donor at least 40 years old with multiple myeloma.

This clonotype was detected a few times. This sequence joins TRBV20-1 and TRBJ2-6, with TRBD1 identical over 7 bases. V lost 6 bases to trimming and J lost 2 bases; unmatched junction nucleotides: 7. CDR3 size: 15 residues. Germline V CDR1 and CDR2: DFQATT, SNEGSKA (reference sequence). This chain's CDR3 is CSANRGATGANVLTF. The CDR3 coding sequence is TGCAGTGCCAACAGGGGTGCTACTGGGGCCAACGTCCTGACTTTC.

Many counts were recorded for this clonotype. The J gene is TRBJ2-1, the V gene TRBV7-2; D unresolved. Trimming removed 4 bases from V and 4 bases from J, with 8 bases in between. Germline CDR1 is SGHTA and CDR2 is FQGNSA. The CDR3 spans 13 residues. The chain's CDR3 is CASSYQPYNEQFF. In nucleotides, the CDR3 is TGTGCCAGCAGCTACCAGCCTTACAATGAGCAGTTCTTC.

This clonotype was seen many times. The rearrangement joins TRBV20-1 to TRBJ2-7, with D perhaps matching TRBD1 (6 bases). The germline CDR1 and CDR2 sequences are DFQATT and SNEGSKA (reference sequence). This CDR3 is built from 13 residues. V lost 6 bases and J 0 bases, leaving 12 bases between the germline ends. CDR3: CSASRDISYEQYF. CDR3 nucleotide sequence: TGCAGTGCGAGCCGGGACATCTCCTACGAGCAGTACTTC.

This clonotype was seen repeatedly, ten times or more. This chain joins TRBV7-9 and TRBJ2-5; D not certain. The CDR3 is 12 residues long. Germline CDR1 reads SEHNR; CDR2 reads FQNEAQ (reference sequence). Trimming stripped 2 bases from V and 4 bases from J, with 5 bases between. CDR3 bases: TGTGCCAGCAGCTTACGGATAGAGACCCAGTACTTC. The encoded protein is CASSLRIETQYF.

This clonotype has a count of ten or more. The V gene is TRBV20-1, the J gene TRBJ1-1; D possibly corresponds to TRBD1 (6 bases). The CDR3 spans 14 residues. Looked up from germline, CDR1 is DFQATT and CDR2 is SNEGSKA (reference sequence). With 3 bases removed from V and 1 base from J, the gap between germline ends came to 12 bases. This chain's CDR3 is CSASGGQGNTEAFF. As DNA, the CDR3 is TGCAGTGCTAGCGGGGGCCAGGGGAACACTGAAGCTTTCTTT.

In this sample, this clonotype turned up many times. This chain links TRBV7-2 with TRBJ2-1; D may match TRBD1 or TRBD2 (5 bases each). Germline values: CDR1 SGHTA, CDR2 FQGNSA. The ends were cut back, 5 bases at V and 0 bases at J, with 20 bases in the middle. The CDR3 consists of 18 residues. The CDR3 sequence: CASSLGAGRLSSYNEQFF. Written as DNA, the CDR3 is TGTGCCAGCAGCCTCGGGGCAGGGCGCCTGAGCTCCTACAATGAGCAGTTCTTC.

Regarding this clonotype: This may stem from a read error, because a much larger clone lies one nucleotide away. The V and J genes are TRBV6-6 and TRBJ2-7; a possible D gene is TRBD2 (6 bases). Germline assignment: CDR1 MNHNY and CDR2 SVGAGI (reference sequence). The CDR3 has 13 amino acids. CDR3 in DNA: TGTGCCAGCAATTACCCTCCGGGAGACGAGCAGTACTTC. Its protein product is CASNYPPGDEQYF.

This clonotype was seen many times. The J gene is TRBJ2-6, the V gene TRBV19, with D tentatively TRBD1 (5 bases). Trimming removed 1 base at V and 1 base at J, with 5 bases between. CDR1 and CDR2 from the germline V gene are LNHDA and SQIVND (reference sequence). The CDR3 is made up of 15 amino acids. CDR3 coding DNA: TGTGCCAGTAGTATAGCAGGGTCTGGGGCCAACGTCCTGACTTTC. Translation: CASSIAGSGANVLTF.

About this clonotype: Relative to the germline gene, one junction end is altered; a read error may explain this. This chain links TRBV20-1 with TRBJ2-1, with a possible D match to TRBD1 (5 bases). The CDR3 covers 15 residues. Per germline, CDR1 DFQATT and CDR2 SNEGSKA (reference sequence). CDR3 region: CSARLPERSGYEQLF. CDR3 in DNA: TGCAGTGCTAGACTTCCGGAGAGATCAGGGTATGAGCAGCTCTTC.

The sample holds a few counts of this clonotype. The gene calls are TRBV29-1 and TRBJ1-2; D is ambiguous. The CDR3 sequence is 11 residues long. Trimming stripped 6 bases from V and 2 bases from J, with 7 bases between. CDR1 is SQVTM, CDR2 ANQGSEA, per germline. In DNA, the CDR3 is TGCAGCGTGCAGGAAAACTATGGCTACACCTTC. Residues: CSVQENYGYTF.

This clonotype was seen ten or more times. V is TRBV28 and J is TRBJ2-7; the match to TRBD1 covers 7 bases. Germline lookup yields CDR1 MDHEN and CDR2 SYDVKM. The CDR3 is 14 residues long. V lost 6 bases to trimming and J lost 2 bases; unmatched junction nucleotides: 7. CDR3: CASSLGTAPYEQYF. The CDR3 region has the DNA TGTGCCAGCAGCCTAGGGACAGCCCCCTACGAGCAGTACTTC.

This clonotype has only a few counts. The V gene is TRBV7-6, the J gene TRBJ2-7, with a tentative D call TRBD1 (8 bases). This CDR3 region has 13 residues. The V end lost 4 bases, the J end lost 7 bases, and 14 bases lay between the germline ends. Germline loops: CDR1 SGHVS, CDR2 FNYEAQ. The CDR3 DNA reads as TGTGCCAGCAGCTCTGACAGGGGAGGGGAGCAGTACTTC. This sequence encodes CASSSDRGGEQYF.

This clonotype was picked up a small number of times. The chain links TRBV4-1 to TRBJ1-5, with a tentative D call TRBD1 (5 bases). Per germline, CDR1 MGHRA and CDR2 YSYEKL. The CDR3 length is 15 residues. V dropped 4 bases and J dropped 5 bases, with 15 bases sitting between them. The CDR3 coding sequence is TGCGCCAGCAGCCGCCAAGCATCGGGGGATCAGCCCCAGCATTTT. Translating gives CASSRQASGDQPQHF.

Of note for this clonotype: Being one base from a much bigger clone, this may be a read error. This chain links TRBV11-2 with TRBJ1-1; 7 positions agree with TRBD1. CDR3 length equals 15 residues. From germline, CDR1 is SGHAT and CDR2 FQNNGV. V trimming: 3 bases; J trimming: 9 bases; junction bases outside the gene matches: 13. This chain's CDR3 is CASSLGGGGIGKAFF. CDR3 bases: TGTGCCAGCAGCTTGGGGGGAGGGGGCATCGGTAAAGCTTTCTTT.

This clonotype was picked up a small number of times. The chain has TRBV11-1 and TRBJ2-2; 8 bases map to TRBD2. Trimming took 5 bases from V and 5 from J; bases not matched to a gene: 13. The CDR3 has 17 residues. Germline V gives CDR1 SGHAT, CDR2 FQDESV (reference sequence). The CDR3 reads CASSPIIAGGRTGELFF. As DNA, the CDR3 is TGTGCCAGCAGCCCAATTATCGCGGGGGGCCGAACCGGGGAGCTGTTTTTT. Combining the CDR3 with reference TRBV11-1 and TRBJ2-2 gives the whole variable domain EAEVAQSPRYKITEKSQAVAFWCDPISGHATLYWYRQILGQGPELLVQFQDESVVDDSQLPKDRFSAERLKGVDSTLKIQPAELGDSAMYLCASSPIIAGGRTGELFFGEGSRLTVL.